This TCR beta chain was profiled in a study of shared clonotypes between healthy human individuals. Ten immunoSEQ deep assay plates served to sequence unsorted PBMC DNA. Produced via immunoSEQ multiplex PCR; TCRdb's table is partial and in-frame only. The table shows more than 450,000 clones, with approximately 79% occurring only once. This clone was observed a handful of times. Its antigen is unknown. Trimming removed 6 bases from V and 4 bases from J; junction bases left unmatched: 5. This CDR3 is built from 14 residues. Germline lookup yields CDR1 SGHNT and CDR2 YENEEA. Study conclusions and caveats: Sequencing depth was a factor that was expected to affect clonotype sharing among donors.

The chain joins TRBV11-3 to TRBJ2-1; 8 nucleotides line up with TRBD2. This receptor was obtained from a woman aged 40 to 50 in good health. Some clones in this sample may be carry-over from other donors' samples. Source material: PBMCs. As DNA, the CDR3 is TGTGCCAGCAGTAGCGGGACGTATTACAATGAGCAGTTCTTC. The encoded protein is CASSSGTYYNEQFF.